A single sample gave rise to the 27 T cell receptor beta chains below, sequenced in a study of blood T cells in healthy people across ages. It was with a sample-barcoded 5' primer and a J-beta primer mix that a second PCR of roughly 7 to 12 cycles was run. TCRdb re-called the 5' RACE reads with MiXCR, one entry per CDR3 protein. The profile shows more than 750,000 distinct CDR3 sequences, 29% of them singletons. Another study also made use of these data, one on T cells of mothers and their children.

The sequencing input was blood. Every receptor here comes from a woman aged 40 to 50 in good health.

The J gene is TRBJ2-5, the V gene TRBV11-2; D perhaps matches TRBD1 (6 bases). V was cut by 4 bases and J by 5 bases, with 14 bases left in between. Germline assignment: CDR1 SGHAT and CDR2 FQNNGV. CDR3 length equals 14 residues. The DNA for the CDR3 is TGTGCCAGCAGCTCGATGACAGGACTCGAGACCCAGTACTTC. Translation gives CASSSMTGLETQYF.

This clonotype has only one observation. The chain uses TRBV12-5 and TRBJ2-3; D remains ambiguous. Trimming pared 2 bases from V and 4 bases from J, leaving 10 bases between. The CDR3 contains 14 residues. Germline V gives CDR1 LGHNT, CDR2 FRNRAP. The CDR3 reads CASGLSGIPDTQYF. CDR3 nucleotides: TGTGCTAGTGGTTTGAGTGGAATCCCAGATACGCAGTATTTT.

This clonotype has only a few counts. The chain uses TRBV29-1 and TRBJ1-2, with a possible D match to TRBD1 (5 bases). With 4 bases removed from V and 0 bases from J, the gap between germline ends came to 12 bases. Germline V lookup: CDR1 SQVTM, CDR2 ANQGSEA. The CDR3 length is 14 residues. In DNA, the CDR3 is TGCAGCGTTGGCGGGGCTAGGGCTAACTATGGCTACACCTTC. Translated, it gives CSVGGARANYGYTF.

This clonotype was seen a handful of times. The chain joins TRBV28 to TRBJ2-7; D is undetermined. The CDR3 covers 13 residues. Germline CDR1 reads MDHEN; CDR2 reads SYDVKM. V shed 5 bases and J shed 3 bases, with 11 bases lying between them. The CDR3 spells CASSPQGFYEQYF. The CDR3 DNA sequence: TGTGCCAGCAGTCCCCAAGGATTCTACGAGCAGTACTTC.

This rearrangement joins TRBV20-1 to TRBJ2-1, with TRBD1 matching 10 bases. V lost 5 bases and J lost 14; bases outside the gene matches: 12. CDR1 DFQATT and CDR2 SNEGSKA come from the germline V gene (reference sequence). This CDR3 has 13 residues. CDR3 sequence reads: CSAGTGQGMYEFF. The DNA of the CDR3 is TGCAGTGCTGGGACGGGACAGGGGATGTACGAGTTCTTC.

This chain links TRBV5-1 with TRBJ2-1; 9 nucleotides match TRBD1. The germline gives CDR1 SGHRS, CDR2 YFSETQ. J lost 9 bases, V lost 0 bases, and 4 bases had no gene match. The CDR3 is made up of 14 amino acids. CDR3 sequence reads: CASSLEDRGLEQFF. The CDR3 nucleotides read TGCGCCAGCAGCTTGGAGGACAGGGGCCTTGAGCAGTTCTTC. The full variable domain, rest sourced from reference TRBV5-1 and TRBJ2-1, is KAGVTQTPRYLIKTRGQQVTLSCSPISGHRSVSWYQQTPGQGLQFLFEYFSETQRNKGNFPGRFSGRQFSNSRSEMNVSTLELGDSALYLCASSLEDRGLEQFFGPGTRLTVL.

Concerning this clonotype: A much larger clone differs by one base, so this may be a read error. The V gene is TRBV7-8, the J gene TRBJ2-1, with D possibly being TRBD1 (6 bases). Germline values: CDR1 SGHVS, CDR2 FQNEAQ. The CDR3 extends over 14 amino acids. Between the trimmed V and J ends, which lost 0 bases and 10 bases, there was a span of 13 bases. CDR3 in DNA: TGTGCCAGCAGCTTAGCGACAGGTATCTACGAGCAGTTCTTC. It encodes CASSLATGIYEQFF.

This clonotype has a handful of counts. The genes are TRBV12-3 or TRBV12-4 and TRBJ2-1; 8 nucleotides match TRBD1. CDR3 length: 16 residues. The V segment lost 3 bases and the J segment 10 bases; nucleotides outside the gene matches: 14. The CDR3 loop is CASSFEAGGPSGEQFF. The CDR3, as DNA: TGTGCCAGCAGTTTCGAGGCAGGGGGCCCCTCGGGGGAGCAGTTCTTC.

The CDR3 is CASSLDGTSNTGELFF. The CDR3 nucleotides read TGTGCCAGCAGCTTGGACGGGACGTCGAACACCGGGGAGCTGTTTTTT. V gene TRBV5-8 combines with J gene TRBJ2-2; D tentatively fits TRBD1 or TRBD2 (5 bases each). This CDR3 comprises 16 residues. The V and J ends lost 0 bases and 0 bases respectively, with 9 bases between them. CDR1 SGHTS and CDR2 YDEGEE come from the germline V gene.

The table lists this clonotype with many counts. In DNA form, the CDR3 reads TGCGCCAGCAGTGACCCCATGAGCACAGATACGCAGTATTTT. This encodes CASSDPMSTDTQYF. V and J are TRBV5-1 and TRBJ2-3; D is unresolved. This CDR3 is 14 amino acids long. Trimming left V 5 bases short and J 0 bases short, with 10 bases between. CDR1 and CDR2 from the germline V gene are SGHRS and YFSETQ.

The genes are TRBV9 and TRBJ1-3; D is unresolved. The CDR3 runs 14 residues. V lost 1 base and J lost 0, with 5 bases in between. Germline loops: CDR1 SGDLS, CDR2 YYNGEE. CDR3 loop: CASSVYGSGNTIYF. For the CDR3, the DNA is TGTGCCAGCAGCGTATATGGCTCTGGAAACACCATATATTTT. The full variable domain, its missing parts supplied by reference TRBV9 and TRBJ1-3, is DSGVTQTPKHLITATGQRVTLRCSPRSGDLSVYWYQQSLDQGLQFLIQYYNGEERAKGNILERFSAQQFPDLHSELNLSSLELGDSALYFCASSVYGSGNTIYFGEGSWLTVV.

Comments on this clonotype: A read error may account for a junction end that differs from germline. The chain is built from TRBV12-3 or TRBV12-4 and TRBJ2-7; TRBD1 or TRBD2 may be the D gene (6 bases each). The CDR3 has 14 amino acids. This CDR3 is CANSLGGTHYEQYF. CDR3 DNA: TGTGCCAACAGTCTAGGGGGGACTCACTACGAACAGTACTTC.

The chain employs TRBV12-3 or TRBV12-4 and TRBJ2-2; 13 nucleotides align to TRBD2. The CDR3 loop spans 16 amino acids. The J segment lost 6 bases and the V segment lost 6 bases, leaving 7 bases of the junction unmatched. The CDR3 protein is CASRGWTSGGPGELFF. CDR3 DNA: TGTGCCAGCAGGGGATGGACTAGCGGGGGACCCGGGGAGCTGTTTTTT.

V usage is TRBV28 and J usage is TRBJ2-3, with 8 bases matching TRBD2. Germline V CDR1 and CDR2: MDHEN, SYDVKM. The J segment lost 1 base and the V segment lost 2 bases, leaving 8 bases of the junction unmatched. The CDR3 has 17 residues. This CDR3 is CASSLVERGRCTDTQYF. The CDR3 region has the DNA TGTGCCAGCAGTTTAGTGGAGCGGGGGAGGTGCACAGATACGCAGTATTTT.

This clonotype was seen ten or more times. V and J are TRBV20-1 and TRBJ2-7; D perhaps matches TRBD1 (5 bases). The germline V and J ends were trimmed by 0 bases and 2 bases, with 14 bases remaining between them. This CDR3 is built from 15 residues. In germline, CDR1 is DFQATT, CDR2 SNEGSKA (reference sequence). The CDR3 reads CSAREAITGTYEQYF. CDR3 DNA: TGCAGTGCTAGAGAGGCGATAACAGGAACCTACGAGCAGTACTTC.

The chain recombines TRBV7-3 with TRBJ2-5; D is possibly TRBD1 or TRBD2 (6 bases each). Judging by the DNA end, TRBJ2-7 fits better; the J call may be wrong. CDR3 length: 14 amino acids. CDR1 SGHTA and CDR2 FQGTGA come from the germline V gene. CDR3 DNA sequence: TGTGCCTCCGGAAGGGGGGTCGTTCCCTGCGAGCAGTACTTC. Protein sequence: CASGRGVVPCEQYF.

The chain couples TRBV7-2 to TRBJ2-1; 8 bases line up with TRBD1. Trimming cost V 2 bases and J 2 bases; bases outside gene matches: 5. CDR1 and CDR2 (germline): SGHTA, FQGNSA. CDR3 size: 16 residues. The CDR3 spells CASSLKGTGAYNEQFF. The CDR3 DNA reads as TGTGCCAGCAGCTTAAAGGGGACAGGAGCCTACAATGAGCAGTTCTTC.

This clonotype was seen only a few times. The V gene is TRBV7-3, the J gene TRBJ2-7, with 7 bases lining up with TRBD1. CDR1 and CDR2 from the germline V gene are SGHTA and FQGTGA. V lost 0 bases, J lost 6 bases, and 5 bases stayed unmatched. The CDR3 has 14 amino acids. The CDR3 protein is CASSLTGGTGEQYF. The CDR3, as DNA: TGTGCCAGCAGCTTAACAGGGGGCACGGGCGAGCAGTACTTC.

This clonotype was counted only a few times. The chain recombines TRBV29-1 with TRBJ1-2; 7 positions match TRBD1. V shed 4 bases and J 5 bases; nucleotides not matched to a gene: 10. This CDR3 spans 14 amino acids. The germline V gene has CDR1 SQVTM and CDR2 ANQGSEA. The CDR3 DNA is TGCAGCGTTGGGGGCTCCGGGACAGAGTATGGCTACACCTTC. Its protein is CSVGGSGTEYGYTF.

V is TRBV20-1 and J is TRBJ1-4, with a possible D match to TRBD1 (5 bases). The CDR3 extends over 15 amino acids. V was pared by 0 bases and J by 2 bases, with 10 bases between. CDR1 DFQATT and CDR2 SNEGSKA come from the germline V gene (reference sequence). In DNA form, the CDR3 reads TGCAGTGCTAGAGATCACAAGGGGACTAATGAAAAACTGTTTTTT. It codes for CSARDHKGTNEKLFF.

This clonotype was detected a few times. V usage is TRBV9 and J usage is TRBJ2-1; TRBD1 aligns across 12 bases. J gave up 6 bases and V 4 bases, and 5 bases lay outside the gene matches. The CDR3 sequence is 15 residues long. Germline V gene data show CDR1 as SGDLS and CDR2 as YYNGEE. In nucleotides, the CDR3 is TGTGCCAGCAGCCCTGGGACAGGGGGCATCAATGAGCAGTTCTTC. Translating it yields CASSPGTGGINEQFF.

This clonotype was observed a single time. The chain employs TRBV9 and TRBJ1-4; possible D gene TRBD1, 5 bases. The CDR3 sequence is 15 residues long. The germline CDR1 and CDR2 sequences are SGDLS and YYNGEE. V was shortened by 0 bases and J by 8 bases, with 14 bases between the two germline ends. CDR3 in DNA: TGTGCCAGCAGCGTAGTCCCAGGGAGGGAAGAAAAACTGTTTTTT. Its protein product is CASSVVPGREEKLFF. Supplemented by reference TRBV9 and TRBJ1-4, the full variable domain reads DSGVTQTPKHLITATGQRVTLRCSPRSGDLSVYWYQQSLDQGLQFLIQYYNGEERAKGNILERFSAQQFPDLHSELNLSSLELGDSALYFCASSVVPGREEKLFFGSGTQLSVL.

V gene TRBV20-1 combines with J gene TRBJ1-5; 8 bases are a match to TRBD1. The CDR3 is 15 residues long. Per germline, CDR1 DFQATT and CDR2 SNEGSKA (reference sequence). Losses at the gene ends were 3 bases for V and 3 bases for J; bases not matched to a gene: 7. DNA for the CDR3: TGCAGTGCTAGCCTGGGACAGGCCCTCAATCAGCCCCAGCATTTT. Translation: CSASLGQALNQPQHF.

This clonotype was seen a few times. The rearrangement joins TRBV7-2 to TRBJ2-3, with D possibly matching TRBD2 (6 bases). The CDR3 sequence is 14 residues long. The germline gives CDR1 SGHTA, CDR2 FQGNSA. Trimming stripped 5 bases from V and 3 bases from J, with 12 bases between. The CDR3 sequence is CASSRRGTTDTQYF. The CDR3 region has the DNA TGTGCCAGCAGCCGGCGGGGCACGACAGATACGCAGTATTTT.

This clonotype was counted a single time. This chain links TRBV28 with TRBJ1-2; weak D call: TRBD1 (6 bases). In germline, CDR1 is MDHEN, CDR2 SYDVKM. The CDR3 runs to 14 residues. Trimming pared 3 bases from V and 2 bases from J, leaving 10 bases between. The CDR3 sequence: CASSFVQGNYGYTF. CDR3 coding DNA: TGTGCCAGCAGTTTCGTCCAGGGGAACTATGGCTACACCTTC.

This clonotype was detected only a few times. One junction end disagrees with the germline gene, perhaps due to a read error. The V and J genes are TRBV4-3 and TRBJ2-2, with TRBD1 matching over 11 bases. The CDR3 extends over 15 amino acids. Germline lookup yields CDR1 LGHNA and CDR2 YSLEER. This CDR3 is CVSSPGTGGNRELFF. CDR3 in DNA: TGCGTCAGCAGCCCAGGGACAGGGGGGAACCGGGAGCTGTTTTTT.

The CDR3 DNA follows: TGTGCCGTTGGGTACCAAGAGACCCAGTACTTC. This encodes CAVGYQETQYF. The rearrangement links TRBV2 to TRBJ2-5; D unresolved. V was shortened by 11 bases and J by 0 bases, with 7 bases between the two germline ends. Germline V gives CDR1 SNHLY, CDR2 FYNNEI. The length of the CDR3 is 11 residues.